The rows below give T cell receptor beta chains drawn from one sample of a study of shared clonotypes between healthy human individuals. Only in-frame clones appear in the TCRdb table, and some are missing; sequencing was by immunoSEQ multiplex PCR. The sample contains nearly 2 million clones, about 95% of which appear only once. Sequencing was done on a sample of naive CD8+ T cells sorted from blood. The receptors originated from a man between 18 and 35 years old in good health. CDR3s include the opening cysteine and the closing phenylalanine or tryptophan. The D gene is left open where the match is weak. Size is stated for part of the rows, as once, few or many counts, or as a class when the clone is expanded.

v_call	clone_size	j_call	d_call	cdr3_nt	cdr3_aa
TRBV11-2	-	TRBJ2-3	TRBD2	TGTGCCAGCAGCTCAAAATGGGGTACTAGCGGGGGGAGCACAGATACGCAGTATTTT	CASSSKWGTSGGSTDTQYF
TRBV11-2	-	TRBJ1-1	TRBD1	TGTGCCAGCAGCTTAGGGACAGGGGGTCTTCCTGAAGCTTTCTTT	CASSLGTGGLPEAFF
TRBV9	-	TRBJ2-7	TRBD1	TGTGCCAGCAGCTCGGGACAGGGCATATACGAGCAGTACTTC	CASSSGQGIYEQYF
TRBV13	-	TRBJ1-2	-	TGTGCCAGCTCTCGAGGGACGATCTATGGCTACACCTTC	CASSRGTIYGYTF
TRBV6-5	few	TRBJ2-3	-	TGTGCCAGCAGTATCCTCGGGGGCCATTGGGATACGCAGTATTTT	CASSILGGHWDTQYF
TRBV5-6	-	TRBJ2-5	TRBD1	TGTGCCAGCAGCCCGTGGCAGGGGGCCGAGGGGGAGACCCAGTACTTC	CASSPWQGAEGETQYF
TRBV5-1	-	TRBJ1-1	-	TGCGCCAGCAGCTTGGGAGATTTCGGGAACACTGAAGCTTTCTTT	CASSLGDFGNTEAFF
TRBV4-1	-	TRBJ2-2	-	TGCGCCAGCAGCCAAGGACCCGAAGGCGGGGAGCTGTTTTTT	CASSQGPEGGELFF
TRBV11-2	-	TRBJ2-1	-	TGTGCCAGCAGCACACCCGACAAGAGCTCCTACAATGAGCAGTTCTTC	CASSTPDKSSYNEQFF
TRBV6-5	-	TRBJ2-2	-	TGTGCCAGCAGTTATTCCTCCACAGGAAACACCGGGGAGCTGTTTTTT	CASSYSSTGNTGELFF
TRBV10-1	few	TRBJ2-2	-	TGCGCCAGCAGTACAGGGTATGATACCGGGGAGCTGTTTTTT	CASSTGYDTGELFF
TRBV27	-	TRBJ1-6	-	TGTGCCAGCGGAGCCTATCTCTCGGCCCTCCACTTT	CASGAYLSALHF
TRBV28	once	TRBJ1-2	-	TGTGCCAGCAGTTTTCAGGGGAGTTATGGCTACACCTTC	CASSFQGSYGYTF